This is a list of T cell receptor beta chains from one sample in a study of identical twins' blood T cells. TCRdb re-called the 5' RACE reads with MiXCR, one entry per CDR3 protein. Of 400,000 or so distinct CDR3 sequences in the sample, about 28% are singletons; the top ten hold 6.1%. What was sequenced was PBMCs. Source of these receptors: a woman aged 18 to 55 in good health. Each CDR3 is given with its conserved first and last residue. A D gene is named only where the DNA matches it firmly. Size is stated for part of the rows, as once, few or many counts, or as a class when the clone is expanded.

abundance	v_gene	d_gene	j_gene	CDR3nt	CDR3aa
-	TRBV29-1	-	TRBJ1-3	TGCAGCGTTATGGGGCAAACAGGAAACACCATATATTTT	CSVMGQTGNTIYF
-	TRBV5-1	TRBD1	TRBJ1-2	TGCGCCAGCAGCTTGAAAGACAGGGGTGGCTACACCTTC	CASSLKDRGGYTF
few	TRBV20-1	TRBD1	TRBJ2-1	TGCAGTGCACCGGGACAGGGCCTCAATGAGCAGTTCTTC	CSAPGQGLNEQFF
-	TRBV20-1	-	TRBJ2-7	TGCAGTGCTAAAAACGGGGAATACGAGCAGTACTTC	CSAKNGEYEQYF
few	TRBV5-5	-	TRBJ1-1	TGTGCCAGCAGCTTGGGGCCAGGCTGGAACACTGAAGCTTTCTTT	CASSLGPGWNTEAFF
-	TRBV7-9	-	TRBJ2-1	TGTGCCAGCAGCTCGCCGGACATTACCTACAATGAGCAGTTCTTC	CASSSPDITYNEQFF
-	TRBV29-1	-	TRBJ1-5	TGCAGCGTTGGAGGGGATCAGCCCCAGCATTTT	CSVGGDQPQHF
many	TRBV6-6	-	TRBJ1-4	TGTGCCAGCAGGCCTCAGGGTGTCCAGGAAAAACTGTTTTTT	CASRPQGVQEKLFF
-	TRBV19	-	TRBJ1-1	TGTACCAGTAGTACACAACATGGATCGGGCGAAGCTTTCTTT	CTSSTQHGSGEAFF
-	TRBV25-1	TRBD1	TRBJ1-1	TGTGCCAGCAGTGTGGCGTCAGGGGGTATGAACACTGAAGCTTTCTTT	CASSVASGGMNTEAFF
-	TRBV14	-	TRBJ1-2	TGTGCCAGCAGCCGCAGCACAGGGTTTGACGGCTACACCTTC	CASSRSTGFDGYTF
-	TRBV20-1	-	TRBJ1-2	TGCAGTGCTAGAAACCGCTATGGCTACACCTTC	CSARNRYGYTF
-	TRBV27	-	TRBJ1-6	TGTGCCAGCAGGGGGGGAGGCATCCGAAATTCACCCCTCCACTTT	CASRGGGIRNSPLHF
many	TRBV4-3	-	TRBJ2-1	TGCGCCAGCAGCCACAACCCCAGTCCTGAGCAGTTCTTC	CASSHNPSPEQFF
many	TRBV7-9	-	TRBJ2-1	TGTGCCAGCCCAGAAGGCATAAGCACCCATGAGCAGTTCTTC	CASPEGISTHEQFF
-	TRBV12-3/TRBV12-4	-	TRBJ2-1	TGTGCCAGCAGTTTGTCGGACTATCTTCCGAATGAGCAGTTCTTC	CASSLSDYLPNEQFF
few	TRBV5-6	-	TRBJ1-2	TGTGCCAGCAACGCGGGGGTATACTATGGCTACACCTTC	CASNAGVYYGYTF
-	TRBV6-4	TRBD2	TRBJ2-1	TGTGCCGGCGGATTGACTAGCGGGGGGTATGGTGAGCAGTTCTTC	CAGGLTSGGYGEQFF
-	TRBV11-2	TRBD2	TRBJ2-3	TGTGCCAGCAGGTACCGGGACTACACAGATACGCAGTATTTT	CASRYRDYTDTQYF
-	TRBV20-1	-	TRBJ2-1	TGCAGTGCTAGCCTAGGCTGGGGGAGCAATGAGCAGTTCTTC	CSASLGWGSNEQFF
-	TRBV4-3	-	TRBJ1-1	TGCGCCAGCAGCCAAGTAGAGGGATCCGAAGCTTTCTTT	CASSQVEGSEAFF
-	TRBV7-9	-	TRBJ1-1	TGTGCCAGCAGCTTAAGAGAAGGCCCCAAGAACACTGAAGCTTCCTTT	CASSLREGPKNTEASF
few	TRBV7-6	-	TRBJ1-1	TGTGCCAGCAGGCCTCGGGGTTCGGGGATGAACACTGAAGCTTTCTTT	CASRPRGSGMNTEAFF
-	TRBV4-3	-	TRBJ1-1	TGCGCCAGCAGCCAAGAGGGGGGGACTGAAGCTTTCTTT	CASSQEGGTEAFF
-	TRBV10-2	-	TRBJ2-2	TGCGCCAGCCGCAGATCGGCGAACACCGGGGAGCTGTTTTTT	CASRRSANTGELFF
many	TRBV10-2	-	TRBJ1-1	TGCGCCAGCTTGCTCACCTCAAACGCTGAAGCTTTCTTT	CASLLTSNAEAFF
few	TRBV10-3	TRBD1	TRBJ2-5	TGTGCCATCAGTGCGACAGGGATCCAAGAGACCCAGTACTTC	CAISATGIQETQYF
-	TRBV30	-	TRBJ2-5	TGTGCCTGGAGTGTAAGTCGTGAGACCCAGTACTTC	CAWSVSRETQYF
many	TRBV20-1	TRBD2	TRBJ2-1	TGCAGTGTTTCTCTAGCGGGGCCCTACAATGAGCAGTTCTTC	CSVSLAGPYNEQFF
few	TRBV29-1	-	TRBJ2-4	TGCAGCGTTGGGGACATAAACATTCAGTACTTC	CSVGDINIQYF
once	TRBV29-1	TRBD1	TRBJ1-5	TGCAGCGTTGAGGGACAGGGCGGGTCCCAGCATTTT	CSVEGQGGSQHF
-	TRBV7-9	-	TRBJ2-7	TGTGCCAGCAGCCCTGACAGTTTACCCAACGAGCAGTACTTC	CASSPDSLPNEQYF
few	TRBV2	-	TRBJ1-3	TGTGCCAGCCAAGCCAGCCCTATCTCTGGAAACACCATATATTTT	CASQASPISGNTIYF
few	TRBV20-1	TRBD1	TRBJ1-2	TGCAGTGCTAGTAGAAGACAGGGGGCCAAAGGCTACACCTTC	CSASRRQGAKGYTF
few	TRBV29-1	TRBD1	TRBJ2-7	TGCAGCGTTGCACGCGACAGGGTCGCCTACGAGCAGTACTTC	CSVARDRVAYEQYF
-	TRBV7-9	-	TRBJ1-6	TGTGCCAGCAGCTTAGCGGACTCCTATAATTCACCCCTCCACTTT	CASSLADSYNSPLHF
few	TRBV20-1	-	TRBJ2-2	TGCAGTGCTCCGTCCTCCGGGGCGAAGACCGGGGAGCTGTTTTTT	CSAPSSGAKTGELFF
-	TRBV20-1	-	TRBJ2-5	TGCAGTCCTACAGGGTTTGAATCGGAGACCCAGTACTTC	CSPTGFESETQYF
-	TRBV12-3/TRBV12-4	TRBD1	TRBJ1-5	TGTGCCAGCACTCCGGACAGGGGGGAACAGCCCCAGCATTTT	CASTPDRGEQPQHF
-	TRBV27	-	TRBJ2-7	TGTGCCAGCAGTTCAACGTTCGGGCCTACCTCCGAGCAGTACTTC	CASSSTFGPTSEQYF
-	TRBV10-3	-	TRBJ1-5	TGTGCCATCAGTGAGTTGGGGGGTGGACAGCCCCAGCATTTT	CAISELGGGQPQHF
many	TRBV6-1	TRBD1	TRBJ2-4	TGTGCCAGCAGTGAATATAGGGACAGGGTGAACATTCAGTACTTC	CASSEYRDRVNIQYF
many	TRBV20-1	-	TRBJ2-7	TGCAGTACCACACTAGCCTACGAGCAGTACTTC	CSTTLAYEQYF
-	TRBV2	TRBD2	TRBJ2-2	TGTGCCAGCACTCTCGGGGGGGGGAAAACCGGGGAGCTGTTTTTT	CASTLGGGKTGELFF
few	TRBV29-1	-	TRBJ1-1	TGCAGCGTCCAGACGGGCATGAACACTGAAGCTTTCTTT	CSVQTGMNTEAFF
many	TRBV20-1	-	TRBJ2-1	TGCAGTGCTTTGACCCCCGGCTCCTACAATGAGCAGTTCTTC	CSALTPGSYNEQFF
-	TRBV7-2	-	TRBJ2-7	TGTGCCAGCAGCTTATATCAGGGCGGGTGGAACGAGCAGTACTTC	CASSLYQGGWNEQYF
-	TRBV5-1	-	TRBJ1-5	TGCGCCAGCAGCCCCGGAACCTACAATCAGCCCCAGCATTTT	CASSPGTYNQPQHF
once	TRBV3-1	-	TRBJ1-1	TGTGCCAGCGGCCTCGGGACCACCGGCACTGAAGCTTTCTTT	CASGLGTTGTEAFF